Listed here are 8 T cell receptor beta chains from one sample, sequenced in a study of molecular identifiers for immune sequencing clone quantification. TCRdb independently ran MiXCR on the PCR reads; one entry per CDR3 protein. The sample contains tens of thousands of distinct CDR3 sequences, 15% to 20% of which appear only once. The specimen was naive CD8+ T cells from blood, with Jurkat cell RNA spiked in. Subset: FACS-sorted CD8+CD4-CCR7+CD45RA+ naive T cells. The receptors derive from a human donor in good health. Some libraries in this study had Jurkat cell RNA spiked in.

This clonotype was recorded once. Being one base from a much bigger clone, this may be a read error. The chain recombines TRBV6-2 or TRBV6-3 with TRBJ2-7, with D perhaps matching TRBD2 (5 bases). There are 14 residues in the CDR3. Germline V lookup: CDR1 MNHEY, CDR2 SVGEGT. CDR3 sequence (DNA): TGTGCCGGCAGTTGGAAAGGGAGCTCCTACGAGCAGTACTTC. Encoded protein: CAGSWKGSSYEQYF.

This clonotype was recorded at least ten times. The V gene is TRBV7-9, the J gene TRBJ2-1; D not resolved. Trimming left V 7 bases short and J 6 bases short, with 10 bases between. This CDR3 contains 12 residues. Germline V gene data show CDR1 as SEHNR and CDR2 as FQNEAQ (reference sequence). The CDR3 is CASTPEPNEQFF. CDR3 nucleotide sequence: TGTGCCAGCACTCCCGAGCCCAATGAGCAGTTCTTC.

In its sample, this clonotype was seen many times. The chain links TRBV6-6 to TRBJ2-7; 9 bases fit TRBD1. After removal of 5 bases from V and 4 bases from J, the junction contained 6 bases not matched to a gene. CDR3 size: 14 residues. Germline V gives CDR1 MNHNY, CDR2 SVGAGI (reference sequence). The CDR3 protein is CASSPRDRGYEQYF. CDR3 coding DNA: TGTGCCAGCAGTCCTCGCGACAGGGGGTACGAGCAGTACTTC.

This clonotype was observed at least ten times. The chain employs TRBV12-3 or TRBV12-4 and TRBJ2-3; 9 positions match TRBD1. Unmatched junction bases numbered 8, after V lost 5 bases and J lost 5 bases. This CDR3 has 15 amino acids. CDR3 loop: CASSKPGQGIDTQYF. DNA of the CDR3: TGTGCCAGCAGTAAACCGGGACAGGGCATAGATACGCAGTATTTT.

This clonotype was seen at least ten times. The CDR3 DNA reads as TGTGCCAGCAGCTTAGACCGCGGGGGCACCTACGAGCAGTACTTC. Protein product: CASSLDRGGTYEQYF. The chain combines TRBV11-2 with TRBJ2-7; the D gene is possibly TRBD2 (7 bases). The germline V gene has CDR1 SGHAT and CDR2 FQNNGV. The CDR3 has 15 amino acids. Trimming removed 0 bases at V and 2 bases at J, with 11 bases between. The variable domain in full, completed from reference TRBV11-2 and TRBJ2-7, reads EAGVAQSPRYKIIEKRQSVAFWCNPISGHATLYWYQQILGQGPKLLIQFQNNGVVDDSQLPKDRFSAERLKGVDSTLKIQPAKLEDSAVYLCASSLDRGGTYEQYFGPGTRLTVT.

V gene TRBV2 combines with J gene TRBJ1-1; D remains unclear. CDR3 length: 15 residues. CDR1 SNHLY and CDR2 FYNNEI come from the germline V gene. V lost 1 base to trimming and J lost 1 base, with 10 bases between them. The CDR3 loop reads CASSEEAGSNTEAFF. The DNA of the CDR3 is TGTGCCAGCAGTGAAGAGGCAGGATCGAACACTGAAGCTTTCTTT.

Many counts were recorded for this clonotype. The V gene is TRBV27, the J gene TRBJ2-2; 8 positions agree with TRBD1. From germline, CDR1 is MNHEY and CDR2 SMNVEV (reference sequence). This CDR3 spans 16 amino acids. The trim removed 6 bases at V and 2 bases at J, leaving 8 bases unmatched. The CDR3 loop is CASSPLDRANTGELFF. For the CDR3, the DNA is TGTGCCAGCAGCCCACTGGACAGGGCCAACACCGGGGAGCTGTTTTTT.

This clonotype was seen ten or more times. The chain joins TRBV12-3 or TRBV12-4 to TRBJ1-2; 7 nucleotides align to TRBD1. CDR3 length: 13 amino acids. J was trimmed by 5 bases and V by 5 bases; bases with no gene match: 5. CDR3 amino acids: CASSHQGEYGYTF. CDR3 sequence (DNA): TGTGCCAGCAGTCACCAGGGGGAATATGGCTACACCTTC.